This TCR beta chain emerged from a study of response to subunit inactivated influenza vaccine. Germline CDR1 is KGHDR and CDR2 is SFDVKD. CDR3 length: 15 amino acids. With 4 bases clipped from V and 9 bases from J, the junction kept 11 bases outside the gene matches. TCRdb re-called the RT-PCR reads through MiXCR, storing one row per CDR3 protein. The sample shows about 570,000 distinct CDR3 sequences, roughly 10% of them seen only once. These data were likewise used in another study, on T cells expressing NK-cell markers. That study reports: The authors made TCR beta cDNA libraries by 5'RACE template switching. This switching added a universal primer site and UMIs.

The receptor's source is a man in his fifties who received an inactivated influenza vaccine. Source: PBMCs from blood, taken on the day of vaccination. The chain couples TRBV24-1 to TRBJ1-2, with 9 bases aligning to TRBD1. This CDR3 reads CATSEKTGGGSRYTF. In DNA, the CDR3 is TGTGCCACCAGTGAAAAGACAGGGGGTGGATCCCGCTACACCTTC.